The next 21 T cell receptor beta chains were all read from a single sample in a study of Graves' ophthalmopathy and Graves' hyperthyroidism listed by TCRdb under 2018. Sequenced on an Illumina HiSeq 2000. For repertoire sequencing, the TCR beta CDR3 regions were amplified from RNA transcripts. A first-round RT-PCR used HTBI primers with the Qiagen OneStep RT-PCR kit, followed by a second-round multiplex PCR, size selection and purification. TCRdb reprocessing: public reads trimmed at Q25 with fastp, clones called with MiXCR, in-frame beta chains kept. For every CDR3 protein sequence, its rows merge into one entry that carries the most common genes and DNA. The sample table holds 400,000 to 450,000 distinct CDR3 sequences, of which under 25% were seen once. The ten largest account for more than 2.5% of the sample. Material: peripheral blood. All receptors derive from a woman aged 18-30 years with stable Graves' hyperthyroidism. Donor details come from another sample of the same person, matched by shared clones.

This clonotype was seen repeatedly, ten times or more. CDR3 sequence (DNA): TGTGCCAGCAGAGATACTCCGACAGGGGTGAACACTGAAGCTTTCTTT. Protein product: CASRDTPTGVNTEAFF. The chain has TRBV6-1 and TRBJ1-1; 8 nucleotides agree with TRBD1. CDR3 length: 16 residues. Germline V gives CDR1 MNHNS, CDR2 SASEGT. V lost 6 bases, J lost 0 bases, and 9 bases stayed unmatched.

This clonotype was recorded at least ten times. This rearrangement joins TRBV10-3 to TRBJ2-7, with D unclear. Trimming cost V 7 bases and J 2 bases, with 15 bases left between them. Germline CDR1 is ENHRY and CDR2 is SYGVKD. The CDR3 is 14 residues long. The CDR3 protein is CAIMESHGAYEQYF. As DNA, the CDR3 is TGTGCCATCATGGAATCCCATGGGGCCTACGAGCAGTACTTC.

This clonotype was recorded a few times. The chain combines TRBV11-2 with TRBJ1-5; D is ambiguous. The germline gives CDR1 SGHAT, CDR2 FQNNGV. The CDR3 covers 19 residues. Trimming left V 4 bases short and J 1 base short, with 23 bases between. The chain's CDR3 is CASSCPGGYDKKSNQPQHF. The CDR3 DNA sequence: TGTGCCAGCAGCTGCCCGGGAGGGTACGATAAGAAGAGCAATCAGCCCCAGCATTTT.

The chain couples TRBV6-2 or TRBV6-3 to TRBJ2-5; a weak D match, TRBD1 (5 bases). Per germline, CDR1 MNHEY and CDR2 SVGEGT. V lost 2 bases, J lost 0 bases, and 22 bases lay in between. The CDR3 runs 19 residues. CDR3 nucleotide sequence: TGTGCCAGCAGTTACCCAAATACCCTGGACAAGTACTACCAAGAGACCCAGTACTTC. This encodes CASSYPNTLDKYYQETQYF.

The V gene is TRBV6-2 or TRBV6-3, the J gene TRBJ2-7, with a tentative D call TRBD1 (7 bases). The germline gives CDR1 MNHEY, CDR2 SVGEGT. With 0 bases removed from V and 1 base from J, the gap between germline ends came to 13 bases. The CDR3 loop spans 16 amino acids. The CDR3 loop reads CASSYSTRTGSYEQYF. The CDR3 DNA follows: TGTGCCAGCAGTTACTCGACTAGGACAGGATCCTACGAGCAGTACTTC.

Written as DNA, the CDR3 is TGTGCCAGCAGCTTTGGGACAGAGTATGGCTACACCTTC. Translated: CASSFGTEYGYTF. J is TRBJ1-2 and V is TRBV7-2; 7 bases line up with TRBD1. J gave up 5 bases and V 3 bases, and 3 bases lay outside the gene matches. The CDR3 loop spans 13 amino acids. The germline V gene has CDR1 SGHTA and CDR2 FQGNSA.

This clonotype was detected ten times or more. The chain recombines TRBV6-5 with TRBJ1-5; D remains ambiguous. The CDR3 has 15 residues. V shed 2 bases and J shed 3 bases, with 11 bases lying between them. Germline V gives CDR1 MNHEY, CDR2 SVGAGI. CDR3 sequence reads: CASSYLGRVNQPQHF. The CDR3 coding sequence is TGTGCCAGCAGTTACCTCGGCCGCGTCAATCAGCCCCAGCATTTT.

At least ten counts were recorded for this clonotype. The chain recombines TRBV28 with TRBJ1-6; D possibly corresponds to TRBD1 (5 bases). Trimming pared 2 bases from V and 9 bases from J, leaving 11 bases between. Germline V gene data show CDR1 as MDHEN and CDR2 as SYDVKM. This CDR3 has 14 amino acids. The CDR3 DNA follows: TGTGCCAGCAGTTTACCTGGTAGGGGTTCACCCCTCCACTTT. It yields the protein CASSLPGRGSPLHF.

This clonotype occurred many times. The genes are TRBV12-3 or TRBV12-4 and TRBJ1-1; 7 positions agree with TRBD1. The CDR3 is 16 amino acids. V shed 6 bases and J 1 base; nucleotides not matched to a gene: 11. Here the CDR3 reads CASRRRQGMGNTEAFF. The CDR3 DNA is TGTGCCAGCAGACGTAGACAGGGAATGGGGAACACTGAAGCTTTCTTT.

This clonotype was counted many times. The rearrangement links TRBV28 to TRBJ2-7; the D gene could be TRBD1 or TRBD2 (5 bases each). Per the germline V gene, CDR1 is MDHEN and CDR2 is SYDVKM. The CDR3 is 14 amino acids. Trimming took off 3 bases at V and 5 bases at J, with 14 bases between the two ends. The CDR3 sequence is CASSLSPGTHEQYF. DNA for the CDR3: TGTGCCAGCAGTTTGTCCCCAGGGACCCACGAGCAGTACTTC. Supplemented by reference TRBV28 and TRBJ2-7, the full variable domain reads DVKVTQSSRYLVKRTGEKVFLECVQDMDHENMFWYRQDPGLGLRLIYFSYDVKMKEKGDIPEGYSVSREKKERFSLILESASTNQTSMYLCASSLSPGTHEQYFGPGTRLTVT.

This clonotype was counted between two and nine times. The CDR3 DNA reads TGCAGTGCTAGAGATCCCCAGGGGGGAGAGACCCAGTACTTC. Translating gives CSARDPQGGETQYF. The rearrangement joins TRBV20-1 to TRBJ2-5; tentatively, D is TRBD1 (7 bases). Germline V gives CDR1 DFQATT, CDR2 SNEGSKA (reference sequence). V gave up 0 bases and J gave up 4 bases, with 12 bases separating them. The CDR3 is 14 residues long.

This clonotype was detected ten times or more. This chain links TRBV5-1 with TRBJ1-3, with unresolved D. Per germline, CDR1 SGHRS and CDR2 YFSETQ. Trimming took off 3 bases at V and 6 bases at J, with 10 bases between the two ends. This CDR3 has 13 residues. This chain's CDR3 is CASSSAPENTIYF. DNA of the CDR3: TGCGCCAGCAGCTCAGCTCCCGAAAACACCATATATTTT. Drawing the rest from reference TRBV5-1 and TRBJ1-3, the complete variable domain is KAGVTQTPRYLIKTRGQQVTLSCSPISGHRSVSWYQQTPGQGLQFLFEYFSETQRNKGNFPGRFSGRQFSNSRSEMNVSTLELGDSALYLCASSSAPENTIYFGEGSWLTVV.

As concerns this clonotype: A read error may account for a junction end that differs from germline. V usage is TRBV18 and J usage is TRBJ2-5; TRBD2 might be the D (5 bases). CDR1 KGHSH and CDR2 LQKENI come from the germline V gene. The CDR3 is 13 amino acids. For the CDR3, the DNA is TGTGCCAACTCATTGCGGGCGCGGGAGACCCAGTACTTC. The encoded protein is CANSLRARETQYF.

This clonotype was seen many times. The chain employs TRBV24-1 and TRBJ2-2; 13 positions agree with TRBD2. The CDR3 contains 18 residues. CDR1 is KGHDR and CDR2 is SFDVKD in the germline V gene. V was clipped by 3 bases and J by 5 bases; unmatched bases: 8. The CDR3 nucleotides are TGTGCCACCAGTGATGTCACCGGGACTAGCGGGATAACCGGGGAGCTGTTTTTT. This codes for CATSDVTGTSGITGELFF.

Here the CDR3 reads CASSLLQGSTGELFF. DNA of the CDR3: TGTGCCAGCAGCTTATTACAGGGGAGCACCGGGGAGCTGTTTTTT. This chain connects TRBV13 to TRBJ2-2; 7 bases align to TRBD1. V shed 2 bases, J shed 4 bases, and the junction held 4 bases outside the gene matches. The germline V gene has CDR1 PRHDT and CDR2 FYEKMQ (reference sequence). The CDR3 sequence is 15 residues long.

This clonotype was detected ten times or more. The chain uses TRBV28 and TRBJ2-6; D is unclear. V lost 4 bases to trimming and J lost 0 bases, with 10 bases between them. The CDR3 sequence is 16 residues long. Germline CDR1 MDHEN, CDR2 SYDVKM. The CDR3 sequence: CASSSAANSGANVLTF. The CDR3 bases are TGTGCCAGCAGTTCGGCGGCAAACTCTGGGGCCAACGTCCTGACTTTC.

The chain uses TRBV6-1 and TRBJ2-7, with 9 bases lining up with TRBD1. The germline V gene has CDR1 MNHNS and CDR2 SASEGT. The CDR3 runs 15 residues. J was trimmed by 3 bases and V by 1 base; bases with no gene match: 4. The CDR3 region has the DNA TGTGCCAGCAGTGAAGGGACAGGGGTGAGCTACGAGCAGTACTTC. This translates into CASSEGTGVSYEQYF.

This clonotype was counted many times. The DNA for the CDR3 is TGTGCCAGCAGCTCCCATACGGAGACCCAGTACTTC. Translation gives CASSSHTETQYF. The chain links TRBV7-2 to TRBJ2-5; D is unresolved. Trimming removed 4 bases at V and 5 bases at J, with 8 bases between. The V gene's germline CDR1 is SGHTA and CDR2 FQGNSA. The CDR3 runs to 12 residues.

The chain links TRBV6-1 to TRBJ2-5; weak D call: TRBD1 (6 bases). The length of the CDR3 is 16 residues. In germline, CDR1 is MNHNS, CDR2 SASEGT. The germline V and J ends were trimmed by 0 bases and 4 bases, with 15 bases remaining between them. This CDR3 is CASSEALGQTGETQYF. The CDR3 nucleotides read TGTGCCAGCAGTGAAGCGCTTGGACAGACAGGAGAGACCCAGTACTTC.

This clonotype was found many times. The V call is TRBV20-1, the J call TRBJ1-6; D remains ambiguous. This CDR3 region has 12 residues. Trimming cost V 3 bases and J 10 bases, with 10 bases left between them. Germline CDR1 and CDR2: DFQATT and SNEGSKA (reference sequence). CDR3 nucleotides: TGCAGTGCTAGGGGTGTAGGCTCACCCCTCCACTTT. Translating it yields CSARGVGSPLHF.

This clonotype was seen many times. CDR3 sequence reads: CASSYSKNTGELFF. The DNA of the CDR3 is TGTGCCAGCAGTTACAGCAAGAACACCGGGGAGCTGTTTTTT. The rearrangement links TRBV6-2 or TRBV6-3 to TRBJ2-2; D remains ambiguous. The CDR3 extends over 14 amino acids. Germline V gene sequence: CDR1 MNHEY, CDR2 SVGEGT. V shed 2 bases and J shed 1 base, with 5 bases lying between them.